This entry lists 21 T cell receptor beta chains sequenced from one sample in a study of T cells after yellow fever vaccination. TCRdb re-called the 5' RACE reads with MiXCR, one entry per CDR3 protein. The sample gives around 610,000 distinct CDR3 sequences, less than 15% of which show up once; over 12% is in the top ten. The sequencing used PBMCs, collected on the day of the yellow fever booster vaccination. The receptor set was obtained from a man aged 25 to 45 who received the YFV17D yellow fever vaccine.

V usage is TRBV7-6 and J usage is TRBJ2-5; D possibly corresponds to TRBD2 (5 bases). Trimming removed 2 bases at V and 4 bases at J, with 14 bases between. The CDR3 sequence is 15 residues long. From germline, CDR1 is SGHVS and CDR2 FNYEAQ. The CDR3 DNA reads as TGTGCCAGCAGCTTAATAGCCGGGATCATAGAGACCCAGTACTTC. The encoded protein is CASSLIAGIIETQYF.

Comment on this clonotype: Relative to the germline gene, one junction end is altered; a read error may explain this. The chain carries TRBV10-3 and TRBJ2-3; D remains unclear. The CDR3 is 11 amino acids. The germline V gene has CDR1 ENHRY and CDR2 SYGVKD. CDR3 region: CAISGTDTQYF. The CDR3, as DNA: TGTGCCATCAGTGGCACGGATACGCAGTATTTT.

This clonotype was detected only a few times. The V and J genes are TRBV5-1 and TRBJ1-3; D possibly corresponds to TRBD1 (5 bases). Trimming shortened V by 0 bases and J by 1 base, and 14 bases separated the two germline ends. Germline loops: CDR1 SGHRS, CDR2 YFSETQ. This CDR3 has 17 amino acids. The DNA for the CDR3 is TGCGCCAGCAGCTTGGGAGGCGGGGGAGGTTCTGGAAACACCATATATTTT. Translating gives CASSLGGGGGSGNTIYF.

This clonotype was seen once. This sequence joins TRBV20-1 and TRBJ2-2; D is possibly TRBD1 (6 bases). The CDR3 loop spans 15 amino acids. The V gene's germline CDR1 is DFQATT and CDR2 SNEGSKA (reference sequence). The V and J ends lost 5 bases and 2 bases respectively, with 15 bases between them. DNA for the CDR3: TGCAGTGCTGGGGGCCCGGGACCCAACACCGGGGAGCTGTTTTTT. Translating it yields CSAGGPGPNTGELFF.

This clonotype was found a few times. Here the CDR3 reads CASRDGTGILYGYTF. CDR3 DNA: TGTGCCAGCAGGGATGGGACAGGTATCCTCTATGGCTACACCTTC. The chain uses TRBV6-1 and TRBJ1-2, with TRBD1 matching 8 bases. CDR3 size: 15 residues. The V gene end was trimmed by 6 bases and the J gene end by 4 bases; junction bases not matched to a gene: 10. Germline V gene data show CDR1 as MNHNS and CDR2 as SASEGT.

The CDR3 is CSARDSEQAYQPQHF. The CDR3 DNA reads TGCAGTGCTAGAGACTCCGAACAGGCGTATCAGCCCCAGCATTTT. This chain uses TRBV20-1 with TRBJ1-5, with a tentative D call TRBD1 (5 bases). V was clipped by 0 bases and J by 5 bases, with 14 bases between them. CDR1 is DFQATT, CDR2 SNEGSKA, per germline (reference sequence). This CDR3 contains 15 residues.

The rearrangement joins TRBV19 to TRBJ2-5; perhaps D is TRBD1 or TRBD2 (5 bases each). Germline V lookup: CDR1 LNHDA, CDR2 SQIVND (reference sequence). Between the trimmed V and J ends, which lost 6 bases and 2 bases, there was a span of 16 bases. The CDR3 sequence is 15 residues long. The CDR3 is CASRALGTAQETQYF. The DNA of the CDR3 is TGTGCCAGTAGAGCCTTGGGGACGGCGCAAGAGACCCAGTACTTC.

The chain recombines TRBV5-1 with TRBJ2-5, with a weak D call TRBD1 (5 bases). Germline V gene data show CDR1 as SGHRS and CDR2 as YFSETQ. Trimming took 0 bases from V and 4 from J, leaving 10 bases between them. This CDR3 comprises 14 residues. The CDR3 region has the DNA TGCGCCAGCAGCTTGGCTCCAGGGTCAGAGACCCAGTACTTC. It specifies CASSLAPGSETQYF. Filled out from reference TRBV5-1 and TRBJ2-5, the complete variable domain reads KAGVTQTPRYLIKTRGQQVTLSCSPISGHRSVSWYQQTPGQGLQFLFEYFSETQRNKGNFPGRFSGRQFSNSRSEMNVSTLELGDSALYLCASSLAPGSETQYFGPGTRLLVL.

This clonotype has just one count. CDR3 protein: CASSPKGGNTEAFF. CDR3 bases: TGTGCCAGCAGTCCTAAGGGGGGGAACACTGAAGCTTTCTTT. The chain carries TRBV12-3 or TRBV12-4 and TRBJ1-1; perhaps TRBD1 as D (6 bases). The length of the CDR3 is 14 residues. The germline V and J ends were trimmed by 5 bases and 1 base, with 11 bases remaining between them.

The chain couples TRBV18 to TRBJ2-3, with no clear D. Per the germline V gene, CDR1 is KGHSH and CDR2 is LQKENI. Trimming cost V 2 bases and J 0 bases, with 6 bases left between them. This CDR3 is 14 amino acids long. The CDR3 DNA follows: TGTGCCAGCTCACCAACACCAAGCACAGATACGCAGTATTTT. It encodes CASSPTPSTDTQYF.

This clonotype was found a few times. CDR3 sequence (DNA): TGCGCCAGCAGCCAAGGGGCCCCGGGACTAGCGATCTACGAGCAGTACTTC. This gives the protein CASSQGAPGLAIYEQYF. V is TRBV4-3 and J is TRBJ2-7; the match to TRBD2 covers 10 bases. The CDR3 length is 17 residues. J lost 3 bases, V lost 1 base, and 9 bases had no gene match. Germline V CDR1 and CDR2: LGHNA, YSLEER.

The V call is TRBV6-2 or TRBV6-3, the J call TRBJ2-1, with D possibly being TRBD2 (6 bases). This CDR3 has 12 residues. Trimming removed 10 bases at V and 4 bases at J, with 11 bases between. The germline V gene encodes CDR1 MNHEY and CDR2 SVGEGT. CDR3 sequence (DNA): TGTGCCACAGGGACTTCTTACAATGAGCAGTTCTTC. Protein: CATGTSYNEQFF.

This clonotype occurred a few times. CDR3 DNA sequence: TGCGCCAGCAGCTTACCCCAGGGACTAGCGGGGAGCAATGAGCAGTTCTTC. Amino acid sequence: CASSLPQGLAGSNEQFF. The V call is TRBV5-1, the J call TRBJ2-1, with 13 bases matching TRBD2. Trimming cost V 2 bases and J 6 bases; bases outside gene matches: 8. CDR3 length: 17 amino acids. Germline V gene lookup returns CDR1 SGHRS and CDR2 YFSETQ. The complete variable domain, with remaining parts taken from reference TRBV5-1 and TRBJ2-1, reads KAGVTQTPRYLIKTRGQQVTLSCSPISGHRSVSWYQQTPGQGLQFLFEYFSETQRNKGNFPGRFSGRQFSNSRSEMNVSTLELGDSALYLCASSLPQGLAGSNEQFFGPGTRLTVL.

The V call is TRBV14, the J call TRBJ2-7; D call uncertain. The CDR3 is 13 amino acids. Germline V gene sequence: CDR1 SGHDN, CDR2 FVKESK. The V and J ends lost 1 base and 2 bases respectively, with 6 bases between them. The CDR3 region is CASSQGFPYEQYF. The CDR3 coding sequence is TGTGCCAGCAGCCAAGGCTTTCCCTACGAGCAGTACTTC.

J is TRBJ1-1 and V is TRBV12-3 or TRBV12-4; no firm D call. The CDR3 loop spans 13 amino acids. The ends were cut back, 10 bases at V and 0 bases at J, with 12 bases in the middle. The CDR3 reads CATPAQMNTEAFF. The CDR3 DNA is TGTGCCACCCCGGCGCAAATGAACACTGAAGCTTTCTTT.

In its sample, this clonotype was seen a few times. The chain joins TRBV7-2 to TRBJ2-1; D ambiguous. CDR1 SGHTA and CDR2 FQGNSA come from the germline V gene. V lost 5 bases and J 9 bases, leaving 11 bases between the germline ends. The CDR3 consists of 12 residues. CDR3 loop: CASSPPTFEQFF. In nucleotides, the CDR3 is TGTGCCAGCAGCCCCCCGACGTTTGAGCAGTTCTTC.

This clonotype was recorded a few times. The chain carries TRBV11-2 and TRBJ2-2; tentative D call: TRBD2 (5 bases). CDR1 and CDR2 from the germline V gene are SGHAT and FQNNGV. Between the trimmed V and J ends, which lost 0 bases and 0 bases, there was a span of 14 bases. The CDR3 runs 18 residues. The CDR3 DNA reads TGTGCCAGCAGCTTAGAGGCGGTGAGGAGGACGAACACCGGGGAGCTGTTTTTT. This sequence encodes CASSLEAVRRTNTGELFF.

J is TRBJ2-3 and V is TRBV5-1, with D possibly called TRBD1 or TRBD2 (5 bases each). The length of the CDR3 is 16 residues. Trimming cost V 0 bases and J 6 bases, with 17 bases left between them. Per the germline V gene, CDR1 is SGHRS and CDR2 is YFSETQ. The DNA of the CDR3 is TGCGCCAGCAGCTTGGCCCCTCGGGACCCCCGGGATACGCAGTATTTT. Translating gives CASSLAPRDPRDTQYF.

There are many counts of this clonotype. The rearrangement links TRBV15 to TRBJ2-1; D is uncertain. V was pared by 3 bases and J by 5 bases, with 11 bases between. From germline, CDR1 is LNHNV and CDR2 YYDKDF (reference sequence). This CDR3 is 14 amino acids long. CDR3 DNA sequence: TGTGCCACCAGCAGGGATATCGCGCACAATGAGCAGTTCTTC. Its protein is CATSRDIAHNEQFF.

The chain's CDR3 is CASSYRSVFNEQFF. CDR3 nucleotides: TGTGCCAGCAGTTACCGCAGCGTTTTCAATGAGCAGTTCTTC. The chain carries TRBV6-2 or TRBV6-3 and TRBJ2-1; no clear D. V shed 2 bases and J shed 6 bases, with 11 bases lying between them. The CDR3 spans 14 residues. Germline V gene data show CDR1 as MNHEY and CDR2 as SVGEGT.

This clonotype was recorded a few times. The J gene is TRBJ2-7, the V gene TRBV5-1, with no clear D. Trimming shortened V by 4 bases and J by 2 bases, and 7 bases separated the two germline ends. The germline CDR1 and CDR2 sequences are SGHRS and YFSETQ. This CDR3 region has 12 residues. CDR3 region: CASSRSTYEQYF. The CDR3 DNA reads as TGCGCCAGCAGCCGGTCGACCTACGAGCAGTACTTC.